This T cell receptor (beta chain) was identified during a study of T-cell reconstitution after alpha-beta-depleted transplantation in children (dated by TCRdb to about 2016). With regard to the full study: Using TCR repertoire profiling, the study followed T-cell immune reconstitution in a quantitative way in children after TCRalphabeta/CD19-depleted allogeneic hematopoietic cell transplantation.

From the cysteine up to the phenylalanine, the CDR3 has a length of 14 residues. Of the read, only the CDR3 DNA is kept; its 42 bases are in frame from base 1. Trimming at the junction amounts to 12 bases on V and 5 bases on J, and the germline ends lie 19 bases apart. Reading the germline V gene gives CDR1 KGHDR and CDR2 SFDVKD. This clonotype was counted only a few times. No cognate antigen has been identified for it. No qualities accompany the bases; no much larger clone lies one base away. Libraries were constructed by PCR. Instrument on record: Illumina HiSeq 2500. Molecular barcoding was employed in the preparation of TCR libraries, with unique molecular identifiers being used to normalize TCRbeta repertoire quantification. Through fastp at Q25 and MiXCR, TCRdb rebuilt clones from the public reads, retaining in-frame beta chains. Entries that share a CDR3 protein sequence are merged under the most common genes and DNA. The sample table lists 190,000 or so distinct CDR3 sequences, less than 8% of them with a count of one. In total, the top ten clones hold more than 2.5% of the sample.

This sample comprised PBMCs from the stem cell graft donor, obtained from the stem cell graft. The TCR originated in a human donor who donated a stem cell graft to a child with Wiskott-Aldrich syndrome. This sequence uses TRBV24-1 and TRBJ1-5; the D region possibly corresponds to TRBD1 (6 bases align). The CDR3 is CAPKGGLGDQPQHF. The base sequence is TGTGCCCCCAAGGGGGGGCTAGGGGATCAGCCCCAGCATTTT.